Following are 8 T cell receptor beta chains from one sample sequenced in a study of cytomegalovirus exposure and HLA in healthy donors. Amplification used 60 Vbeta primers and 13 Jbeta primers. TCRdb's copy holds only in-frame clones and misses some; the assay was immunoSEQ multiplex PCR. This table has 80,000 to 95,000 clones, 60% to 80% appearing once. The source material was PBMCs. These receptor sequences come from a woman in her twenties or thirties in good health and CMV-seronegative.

DNA of the CDR3: TGTGCCAGCAGACTAGCAGGAGGGGACGAGCAGTACTTC. It yields the protein CASRLAGGDEQYF. J is TRBJ2-5 and V is TRBV7-9, with TRBD2 as a possible D gene (6 bases). The J call may not be correct, given that the DNA end is closer to TRBJ2-7. The CDR3 is 13 residues long. Germline V lookup: CDR1 SEHNR, CDR2 FQNEAQ (reference sequence).

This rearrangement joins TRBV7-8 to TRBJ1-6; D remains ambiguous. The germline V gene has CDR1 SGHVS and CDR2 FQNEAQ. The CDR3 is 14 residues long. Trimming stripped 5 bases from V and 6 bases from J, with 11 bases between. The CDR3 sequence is CASSETSTNSPLHF. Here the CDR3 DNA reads TGTGCCAGCAGCGAGACAAGTACTAATTCACCCCTCCACTTT.

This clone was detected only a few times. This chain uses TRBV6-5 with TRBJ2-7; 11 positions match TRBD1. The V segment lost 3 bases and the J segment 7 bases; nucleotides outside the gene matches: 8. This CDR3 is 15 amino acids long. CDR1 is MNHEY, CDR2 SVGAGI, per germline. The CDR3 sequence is CASSYSGTGGYEQYF. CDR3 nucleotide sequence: TGTGCCAGCAGTTATTCCGGGACAGGGGGGTATGAGCAGTACTTC.

As DNA, the CDR3 is TGCGCCAGCAGCCAAGAATGGGGAAGTTACTTAGCGGGAGTTGTTGACATTCAGTACTTC. It codes for CASSQEWGSYLAGVVDIQYF. This chain connects TRBV4-3 to TRBJ2-4; 9 nucleotides line up with TRBD2. This CDR3 region has 20 residues. The germline gives CDR1 LGHNA, CDR2 YSLEER. The V and J ends lost 0 bases and 8 bases, in that order; junction bases with no gene match: 20.

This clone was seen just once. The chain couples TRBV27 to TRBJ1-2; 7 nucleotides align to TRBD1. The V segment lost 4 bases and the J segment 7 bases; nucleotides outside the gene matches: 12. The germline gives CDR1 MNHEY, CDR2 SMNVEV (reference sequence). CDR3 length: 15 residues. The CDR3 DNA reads TGTGCCAGCAGTTCCCTAGACAGGGCCCTGGTTGGCTACACCTTC. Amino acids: CASSSLDRALVGYTF.

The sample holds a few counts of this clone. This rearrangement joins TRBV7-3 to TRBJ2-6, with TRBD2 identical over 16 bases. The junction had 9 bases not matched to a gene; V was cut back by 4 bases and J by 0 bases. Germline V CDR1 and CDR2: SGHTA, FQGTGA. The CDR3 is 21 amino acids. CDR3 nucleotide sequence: TGTGCCAGCAGCTATCTGGGACTAGCGGGAGGGACCAGCTCTGGGGCCAACGTCCTGACTTTC. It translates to CASSYLGLAGGTSSGANVLTF.

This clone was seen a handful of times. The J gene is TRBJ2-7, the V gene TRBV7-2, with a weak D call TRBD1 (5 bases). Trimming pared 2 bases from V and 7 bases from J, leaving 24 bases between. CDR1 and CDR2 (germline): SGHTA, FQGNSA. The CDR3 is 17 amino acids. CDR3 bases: TGTGCCAGCAGCTTATCCAACACCCGGCCCACAAAGGGGGAGCAGTACTTC. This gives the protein CASSLSNTRPTKGEQYF.

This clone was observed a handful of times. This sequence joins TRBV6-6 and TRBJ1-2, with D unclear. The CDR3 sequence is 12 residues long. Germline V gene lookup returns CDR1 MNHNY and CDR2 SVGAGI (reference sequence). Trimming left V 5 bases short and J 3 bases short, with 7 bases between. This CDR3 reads CASSAGDYGYTF. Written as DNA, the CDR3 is TGTGCCAGCAGTGCAGGCGACTATGGCTACACCTTC.